The sequence of this TCR beta chain was determined in a study of cytomegalovirus exposure and HLA in healthy donors. The PCR contained 60 Vbeta and 13 Jbeta primers. TCRdb's copy holds only in-frame clones and misses some; the assay was immunoSEQ multiplex PCR. In the table there are about 190,000 clones, about 86% of which are singletons. Findings and limits, study-wide: Cytomegalovirus status, reportedly, was diagnosed with high specificity and sensitivity by the classifier. Analyses of presence/absence relied on an assumption of roughly uniform sequencing depth across donors.

On this clone: Its antigen is not known.

The sample consisted of PBMCs. The receptor comes from a woman aged 25-40 years in good health and CMV-seronegative.

The CDR3 DNA reads TGTGCCAGCAGCCCCGAGCCAGGAGGCACTGAAGCTTTCTTT. This codes for CASSPEPGGTEAFF. The genes are TRBV7-2 and TRBJ1-1; D not certain. The CDR3 has 14 residues. Trimming cost V 5 bases and J 4 bases, with 14 bases left between them. The germline CDR1 and CDR2 sequences are SGHTA and FQGNSA.